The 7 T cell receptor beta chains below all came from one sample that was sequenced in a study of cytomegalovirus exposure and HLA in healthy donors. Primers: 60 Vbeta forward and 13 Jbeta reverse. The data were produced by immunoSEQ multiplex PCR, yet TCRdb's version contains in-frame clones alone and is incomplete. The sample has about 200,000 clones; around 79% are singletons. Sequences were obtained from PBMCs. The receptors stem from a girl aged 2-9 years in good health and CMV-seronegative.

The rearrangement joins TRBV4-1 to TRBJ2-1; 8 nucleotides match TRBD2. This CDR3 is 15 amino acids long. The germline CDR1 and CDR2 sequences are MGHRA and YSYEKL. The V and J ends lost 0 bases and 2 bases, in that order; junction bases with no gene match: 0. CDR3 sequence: CASSQDGGAYNEQFF. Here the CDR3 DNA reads TGCGCCAGCAGCCAAGACGGGGGGGCCTACAATGAGCAGTTCTTC.

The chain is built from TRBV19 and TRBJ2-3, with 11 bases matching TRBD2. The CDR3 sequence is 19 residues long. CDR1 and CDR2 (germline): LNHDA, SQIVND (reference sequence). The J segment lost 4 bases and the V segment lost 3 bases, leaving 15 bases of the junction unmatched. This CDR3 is CASSMSSVAGGPDADTQYF. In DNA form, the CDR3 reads TGTGCCAGTAGTATGTCGTCCGTAGCGGGAGGGCCCGACGCAGATACGCAGTATTTT.

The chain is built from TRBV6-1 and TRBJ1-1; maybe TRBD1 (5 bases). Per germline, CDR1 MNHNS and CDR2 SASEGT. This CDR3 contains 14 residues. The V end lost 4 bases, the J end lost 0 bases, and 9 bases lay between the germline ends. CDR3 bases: TGTGCCAGCAGTGGATCAGGGATGAACACTGAAGCTTTCTTT. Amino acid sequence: CASSGSGMNTEAFF.

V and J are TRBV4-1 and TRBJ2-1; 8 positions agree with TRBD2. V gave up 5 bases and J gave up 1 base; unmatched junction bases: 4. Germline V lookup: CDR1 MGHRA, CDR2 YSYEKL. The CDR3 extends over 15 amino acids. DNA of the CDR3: TGCGCCAGCAGCATTAGCGGGGTATCCTACAATGAGCAGTTCTTC. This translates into CASSISGVSYNEQFF.

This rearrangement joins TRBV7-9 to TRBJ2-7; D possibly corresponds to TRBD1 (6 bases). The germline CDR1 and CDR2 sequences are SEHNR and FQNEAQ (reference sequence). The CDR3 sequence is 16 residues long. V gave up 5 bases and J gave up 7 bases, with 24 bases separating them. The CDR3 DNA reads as TGTGCCAGCAGCCGCTCCACGTCAGGGGCCTCTCGGGAGCAGTACTTC. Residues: CASSRSTSGASREQYF.

CDR3 DNA sequence: TGTGCCAGCAGACCCGACAGGGGGTTCACAGATACGCAGTATTTT. Its protein is CASRPDRGFTDTQYF. The chain recombines TRBV2 with TRBJ2-3, with TRBD1 matching over 9 bases. This CDR3 spans 15 amino acids. CDR1 and CDR2 (germline): SNHLY, FYNNEI. J gave up 2 bases and V 6 bases, and 6 bases lay outside the gene matches.

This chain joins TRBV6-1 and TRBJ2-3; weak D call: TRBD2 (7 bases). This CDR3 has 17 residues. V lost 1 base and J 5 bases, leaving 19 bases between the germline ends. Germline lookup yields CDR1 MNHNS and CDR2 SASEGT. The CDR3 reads CASSEERRGGGRDTQYF. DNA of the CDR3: TGTGCCAGCAGTGAAGAAAGGAGGGGGGGCGGGCGAGATACGCAGTATTTT.